This T cell receptor beta chain stems from a study of T cells in Graves' hyperthyroidism and ophthalmopathy. Study background: Peripheral blood collection took place at initial diagnosis, before any treatment. The study's findings and limits: Ophthalmopathy and stable hyperthyroidism were told apart by a 13 V-J model.

The TCR beta CDR3 regions underwent amplification using RNA transcripts as the source. Carried out on the TCR CDR3, a first-round RT-PCR used the HTBI primer set. TCRdb re-called the multiplex PCR reads through MiXCR, storing one row per CDR3 protein. Of 460,000 or so distinct CDR3 sequences detected, around 14% appear once; the ten largest clones hold under 20%. It was considered stable Graves' hyperthyroidism when ophthalmopathy did not progress within 18 months. CDR3 length: 12 amino acids. V lost 0 bases and J lost 2, with 5 bases in between. CDR1 DFQATT and CDR2 SNEGSKA come from the germline V gene (reference sequence). This clonotype showed up many times. Its antigen remains unidentified.

V gene TRBV20-1 combines with J gene TRBJ2-7; no clear D gene. The sequenced sample was blood. The receptor's source is a young woman with Graves' hyperthyroidism. CDR3 sequence: CSARDQAYEQYF. The CDR3 region has the DNA TGCAGTGCTAGAGATCAGGCCTACGAGCAGTACTTC.